These T cell receptor beta chains were read from a single sample in a study of cytomegalovirus exposure and HLA in healthy donors. The data were produced by immunoSEQ multiplex PCR, yet TCRdb's version contains in-frame clones alone and is incomplete. The sample includes about 160,000 clones, 75% to 90% seen only once; the top ten take less than 2%. The sequencing sample was made of PBMCs. The receptors derive from a woman under 30 in good health and CMV-seronegative. The CDR3 runs from the conserved cysteine through the conserved F or W. The order of the fields is D gene, V gene, clone size, CDR3 length, J gene, CDR3 DNA, CDR3 protein. D genes are given only for firm matches. Clone size is shown for a subset of rows, as once, few, many or a class of expanded clone.

D: TRBD2
V: TRBV5-5
size: few
length: 17
J: TRBJ2-3
DNA: TGTGCCAGCAGCACCCCCGGTCTAGCGGGGAACACAGATACGCAGTATTTT
CDR3: CASSTPGLAGNTDTQYF

D: NA
V: TRBV7-9
size: NA
length: 16
J: TRBJ2-3
DNA: TGTGCCAGCAGGTCCAGGCGCAGGGATGGTGAAGATACGCAGTATTTT
CDR3: CASRSRRRDGEDTQYF

D: NA
V: TRBV10-3
size: NA
length: 13
J: TRBJ2-7
DNA: TGTGCCATCAGTGGGACTCCTTCCTACGAGCAGTACTTC
CDR3: CAISGTPSYEQYF

D: NA
V: TRBV19
size: few
length: 13
J: TRBJ2-7
DNA: TGTGCCAGTAGTACCGGACAGTCCTACGAGCAGTACTTC
CDR3: CASSTGQSYEQYF

D: TRBD1
V: TRBV7-9
size: NA
length: 15
J: TRBJ1-6
DNA: TGTGCCAGCAGCCTCCCGGGACAGGGATCGGCACCCCTCCACTTT
CDR3: CASSLPGQGSAPLHF

D: TRBD1
V: TRBV15
size: NA
length: 15
J: TRBJ2-7
DNA: TGTGCCACCAGCAGAGAAGGGACAGGGGCCTACGAGCAGTACTTC
CDR3: CATSREGTGAYEQYF

D: NA
V: TRBV2
size: few
length: 12
J: TRBJ2-7
DNA: TGTGCCAGCACCCGGGGTGCGTACGAGCAGTACTTC
CDR3: CASTRGAYEQYF

D: TRBD1
V: TRBV6-5
size: NA
length: 13
J: TRBJ1-1
DNA: TGTGCCAGCAGGGAGACAGGGGAGAGTGAAGCTTTCTTT
CDR3: CASRETGESEAFF

D: NA
V: TRBV7-2
size: few
length: 13
J: TRBJ1-1
DNA: TGTGCCAGCAGCTTATTACGGTACACTGAAGCTTTCTTT
CDR3: CASSLLRYTEAFF

D: NA
V: TRBV2
size: NA
length: 15
J: TRBJ2-7
DNA: TGTGCCAGCAGTGAAGACCCAGGGATCTCCTACGAGCAGTACTTC
CDR3: CASSEDPGISYEQYF

D: TRBD1
V: TRBV15
size: NA
length: 16
J: TRBJ1-1
DNA: TGTGCCACCAGCGAATTCCCGGGACAGGGGGGGACTGAAGCTTTCTTT
CDR3: CATSEFPGQGGTEAFF

D: NA
V: TRBV2
size: NA
length: 12
J: TRBJ1-2
DNA: TGTGCCAGCAGTGTAGACAGGTTCGGCTACACCTTC
CDR3: CASSVDRFGYTF

D: NA
V: TRBV7-3
size: NA
length: 14
J: TRBJ2-2
DNA: TGTGCCAGCAGCTTAATGACTTCGCCCGGGGAGCTGTTTTTT
CDR3: CASSLMTSPGELFF

D: NA
V: TRBV11-2
size: NA
length: 13
J: TRBJ1-1
DNA: TGTGCCAGCAGGTCGGACTCAGGAGGGGAAGCTTTCTTT
CDR3: CASRSDSGGEAFF

D: TRBD1
V: TRBV6-1
size: NA
length: 15
J: TRBJ1-5
DNA: TGTGCCAGCAGGTTGGGACAGGGGACAAGTTTGCCCCAGCATTTT
CDR3: CASRLGQGTSLPQHF

D: TRBD2
V: TRBV9
size: once
length: 17
J: TRBJ2-1
DNA: TGTGCCAGCAGCGTAAGGGGCGGGGGTTTAATGGGCAATGAGCAGTTCTTC
CDR3: CASSVRGGGLMGNEQFF

D: NA
V: TRBV6-1
size: NA
length: 15
J: TRBJ1-4
DNA: TGTGCCAGCAGTGAAGGATGGGGCCAGAGTGAAAAACTGTTTTTT
CDR3: CASSEGWGQSEKLFF

D: NA
V: TRBV7-3
size: NA
length: 14
J: TRBJ2-3
DNA: TGTGCCAGCAGAACAGGTAGCTCAACAGATACGCAGTATTTT
CDR3: CASRTGSSTDTQYF

D: TRBD1
V: TRBV28
size: NA
length: 17
J: TRBJ2-7
DNA: TGTGCCAGCAGTTTATCATGGACAGGGGTGAGAACCTACGAGCAGTACTTC
CDR3: CASSLSWTGVRTYEQYF

D: TRBD1
V: TRBV6-5
size: NA
length: 13
J: TRBJ1-5
DNA: TGTGCCAGCAGCGGACAGGCTAATCAGCCCCAGCATTTT
CDR3: CASSGQANQPQHF